A selection of T cell receptor beta chains follows, all from one sample in a study of T cells of healthy individuals. Each CDR3 protein is one row after TCRdb ran MiXCR on the 5' RACE reads. This table holds about 96,000 distinct CDR3 sequences, roughly a sixth found once. The receptors derive from a human donor in good health. CDR3s include the opening cysteine and the closing phenylalanine or tryptophan. Each record gives: CDR3 length, V gene, CDR3 protein.

cdr3_length: 13
v_call: TRBV20-1
cdr3_aa: CSARVFKNTEAFF

cdr3_length: 17
v_call: TRBV6-6
cdr3_aa: CASSYWGTELGTDTQYF

cdr3_length: 13
v_call: TRBV20-1
cdr3_aa: CSAIDREHYGYTF

cdr3_length: 15
v_call: TRBV4-3
cdr3_aa: CASSQGETGNSPLHF

cdr3_length: 14
v_call: TRBV2
cdr3_aa: CAGSVGTGLYEQYF

cdr3_length: 14
v_call: TRBV6-6
cdr3_aa: CASSYGQGGQPQHF

cdr3_length: 13
v_call: TRBV12-3/TRBV12-4
cdr3_aa: CASRGRQDYEQYF

cdr3_length: 13
v_call: TRBV28
cdr3_aa: CASSFGIRREQYF

cdr3_length: 17
v_call: TRBV4-3
cdr3_aa: CASSQDRFSGDYNEQFF

cdr3_length: 14
v_call: TRBV6-2/TRBV6-3
cdr3_aa: CASISQGQAGELFF

cdr3_length: 14
v_call: TRBV15
cdr3_aa: CATSRQGINEKLFF

cdr3_length: 15
v_call: TRBV27
cdr3_aa: CASSVTGSNTGELFF

cdr3_length: 12
v_call: TRBV28
cdr3_aa: CASSFPLGEQFF

cdr3_length: 16
v_call: TRBV6-4
cdr3_aa: CASSEASGGATDTQYF

cdr3_length: 12
v_call: TRBV7-2
cdr3_aa: CASSLSADTQYF

cdr3_length: 13
v_call: TRBV7-6
cdr3_aa: CASSSGPNYEQYF

cdr3_length: 13
v_call: TRBV28
cdr3_aa: CASTGTGRDTQYF

cdr3_length: 15
v_call: TRBV7-2
cdr3_aa: CASSSSTVTGQPQHF

cdr3_length: 15
v_call: TRBV12-3/TRBV12-4
cdr3_aa: CASSLEGVTYGTQYF

cdr3_length: 14
v_call: TRBV12-3/TRBV12-4
cdr3_aa: CASSKTRSPGELFF

cdr3_length: 13
v_call: TRBV6-2/TRBV6-3
cdr3_aa: CASTYREYTEAFF

cdr3_length: 16
v_call: TRBV3-1
cdr3_aa: CASSQAGLAIGETQYF

cdr3_length: 16
v_call: TRBV14
cdr3_aa: CASSLHPGDGPGELFF

cdr3_length: 17
v_call: TRBV4-1
cdr3_aa: CASSQDIAGAVRNEQFF

cdr3_length: 14
v_call: TRBV20-1
cdr3_aa: CSAQGTSRIYEQYF

cdr3_length: 15
v_call: TRBV7-2
cdr3_aa: CASSLYGQANQPQHF

cdr3_length: 17
v_call: TRBV7-9
cdr3_aa: CASSPTRLMTGDTEAFF

cdr3_length: 13
v_call: TRBV20-1
cdr3_aa: CSAAGGPSYEQYF

cdr3_length: 19
v_call: TRBV7-9
cdr3_aa: CASSLAPHRVGSGANVLTF

cdr3_length: 13
v_call: TRBV7-2
cdr3_aa: CASSPTWGTEAFF

cdr3_length: 16
v_call: TRBV20-1
cdr3_aa: CSARSAVLDLNQPQHF

cdr3_length: 13
v_call: TRBV3-1
cdr3_aa: CASSHGDTGELFF

cdr3_length: 13
v_call: TRBV24-1
cdr3_aa: CATSQGRTDTQYF

cdr3_length: 16
v_call: TRBV7-2
cdr3_aa: CASSRQGASSGNTIYF

cdr3_length: 15
v_call: TRBV4-2
cdr3_aa: CASSRGYRMNTEAFF

cdr3_length: 15
v_call: TRBV7-9
cdr3_aa: CASSLRRANYNEQFF

cdr3_length: 12
v_call: TRBV20-1
cdr3_aa: CSASMYADTQYF

cdr3_length: 13
v_call: TRBV29-1
cdr3_aa: CSVDKGGTDTQYF

cdr3_length: 14
v_call: TRBV6-2/TRBV6-3
cdr3_aa: CASSYGGVTYEQYF

cdr3_length: 17
v_call: TRBV27
cdr3_aa: CASRVGQGLERDNEQFF

cdr3_length: 14
v_call: TRBV6-5
cdr3_aa: CASSTGQVISPLHF

cdr3_length: 19
v_call: TRBV3-2
cdr3_aa: CASSRGLAGGLSIQETQYF

cdr3_length: 15
v_call: TRBV3-1
cdr3_aa: CASSQGGSGTDGYTF

cdr3_length: 16
v_call: TRBV28
cdr3_aa: CASSHKPIWGGTEAFF

cdr3_length: 14
v_call: TRBV7-2
cdr3_aa: CASSLGRVSLEAFF

cdr3_length: 15
v_call: TRBV5-1
cdr3_aa: CASSPIMGSSTEAFF